Included here is one TCR beta chain sequence, with context. TCRdb's table, derived via immunoSEQ multiplex PCR, lists solely in-frame clones and lacks some. The top ten hold 6% to 8% of the sample, which has 65,000 to 80,000 clones, approximately 78% seen once. These data originate in a study of OX40 agonist ivuxolimab in advanced cancers. Study-level information: Participants could have had prior anti-PD-1, anti-PD-L1 or anti-CTLA-4 therapy, and around 40% had some.

The V gene's germline CDR1 is LNHDA and CDR2 SQIVND (reference sequence). This CDR3 spans 16 amino acids. Trimming left V 5 bases short and J 0 bases short, with 14 bases between. This sequence joins TRBV19 and TRBJ1-3; D perhaps matches TRBD1 (5 bases). The receptor was isolated from an adult with an advanced solid tumor such as melanoma, head and neck, liver or kidney cancer. The material sequenced was CD4+ or CD8+ T cells sorted from blood, taken in a trial of the OX40 agonist ivuxolimab. The CDR3 sequence: CASSVPGRISGNTIYF. CDR3 nucleotide sequence: TGTGCCAGTAGTGTGCCGGGACGGATCTCTGGAAACACCATATATTTT. Looking up the rest from reference TRBV19 and TRBJ1-3 gives the full variable domain: DGGITQSPKYLFRKEGQNVTLSCEQNLNHDAMYWYRQDPGQGLRLIYYSQIVNDFQKGDIAEGYSVSREKKESFPLTVTSAQKNPTAFYLCASSVPGRISGNTIYFGEGSWLTVV.